These T cell receptor beta chains were read from a single sample in a study of Ad26.COV2.S vaccination and SARS-CoV-2 variants. Here immunoSEQ multiplex PCR was the method, and the copy in TCRdb shows in-frame clones only, minus some. The sample shows roughly 150,000 clones, roughly 89% of them seen only once. The specimen was peripheral blood, collected after recovery from COVID-19. All receptors derive from a human donor who had recovered from COVID-19. The CDR3 runs from the conserved cysteine through the conserved F or W. Fields, in order: clone size, V gene, J gene, D gene, CDR3 DNA, CDR3 protein. D genes are given only for firm matches. Size values are once, few and many counts, or a class for expanded clones, and some rows have none.

clone_size: NA; v_call: TRBV28; j_call: TRBJ1-1; d_call: NA; cdr3_nt: TGTGCCAGCAGCGGGGGCGCTGGCACTGAAGCTTTCTTT; cdr3_aa: CASSGGAGTEAFF
clone_size: NA; v_call: TRBV5-1; j_call: TRBJ1-2; d_call: NA; cdr3_nt: TGCGCCAGCAGCTCCCAGCCGGACCCCTATGGCTACACCTTC; cdr3_aa: CASSSQPDPYGYTF
clone_size: NA; v_call: TRBV28; j_call: TRBJ2-7; d_call: NA; cdr3_nt: TGTGCCAGCAGCCCCCCAGCGGAACTTTACGAGCAGTACTTC; cdr3_aa: CASSPPAELYEQYF
clone_size: NA; v_call: TRBV7-8; j_call: TRBJ1-6; d_call: TRBD1; cdr3_nt: TGTGCCAGCAGCTCCAGACGGGACAGCAATCCGTCACCCCTCCACTTT; cdr3_aa: CASSSRRDSNPSPLHF
clone_size: few; v_call: TRBV28; j_call: TRBJ1-5; d_call: NA; cdr3_nt: TGTGCCACCGGCAAAGGCAGGGGAAGCAATCAGCCCCAGCATTTT; cdr3_aa: CATGKGRGSNQPQHF
clone_size: NA; v_call: TRBV18; j_call: TRBJ2-5; d_call: NA; cdr3_nt: TGTGCCAGCTCAGGACTGGAGCAAGAGACCCAGTACTTC; cdr3_aa: CASSGLEQETQYF
clone_size: NA; v_call: TRBV5-6; j_call: TRBJ2-2; d_call: NA; cdr3_nt: TGTGCCAGCAGCTTGCTAGTCGGACTAAGCCTAAACACCGGGGAGCTGTTTTTT; cdr3_aa: CASSLLVGLSLNTGELFF
clone_size: NA; v_call: TRBV19; j_call: TRBJ1-6; d_call: NA; cdr3_nt: TGTGCCAGTAGTCCACAGGGCGTTTACTCACCCCTCCACTTT; cdr3_aa: CASSPQGVYSPLHF
clone_size: NA; v_call: TRBV18; j_call: TRBJ2-4; d_call: NA; cdr3_nt: TGTGCCAGCTCACCGTCTTCGGAGAACATTCAGTACTTC; cdr3_aa: CASSPSSENIQYF
clone_size: NA; v_call: TRBV28; j_call: TRBJ1-5; d_call: TRBD1; cdr3_nt: TGTGCCAGCAGCCTCGGACAGGGTGAGCATTTT; cdr3_aa: CASSLGQGEHF
clone_size: NA; v_call: TRBV7-2; j_call: TRBJ1-2; d_call: NA; cdr3_nt: TGTGCCAGCAGCGCCACCCCGATGAGAGGCTACACCTTC; cdr3_aa: CASSATPMRGYTF
clone_size: NA; v_call: TRBV7-2; j_call: TRBJ1-2; d_call: NA; cdr3_nt: TGTGCCAGCAGCTTAGTGGAAGGCAACTATGGCTACACCTTC; cdr3_aa: CASSLVEGNYGYTF
clone_size: NA; v_call: TRBV28; j_call: TRBJ1-2; d_call: TRBD1; cdr3_nt: TGTGCCAGCAGCTTAAGGCAGGGGGGAGTCCATGGCTACACCTTC; cdr3_aa: CASSLRQGGVHGYTF
clone_size: few; v_call: TRBV2; j_call: TRBJ1-5; d_call: NA; cdr3_nt: TGTGCCAGTACAGGGAGCAACAATCAGCCCCAGCATTTT; cdr3_aa: CASTGSNNQPQHF
clone_size: NA; v_call: TRBV9; j_call: TRBJ2-1; d_call: TRBD2; cdr3_nt: TGTGCCAGCAGTGTCGGGACTAGCGACCTACCCCTTTACAATGAGCAGTTCTTC; cdr3_aa: CASSVGTSDLPLYNEQFF
clone_size: NA; v_call: TRBV4-1; j_call: TRBJ1-2; d_call: NA; cdr3_nt: TGCGCCAGCAGCCAAGGGGCCGGGGTGGGCTATGGCTACACCTTC; cdr3_aa: CASSQGAGVGYGYTF
clone_size: few; v_call: TRBV6-6; j_call: TRBJ1-2; d_call: TRBD1; cdr3_nt: TGTGCCAGCAGTTACCCTCCCGGGACAGGGAAGGGCTACACCTTC; cdr3_aa: CASSYPPGTGKGYTF
clone_size: few; v_call: TRBV18; j_call: TRBJ1-2; d_call: TRBD1; cdr3_nt: TGTGCCAGCTCACCACTAGGACAGGAACCGACGGCTGGCTACACCTTC; cdr3_aa: CASSPLGQEPTAGYTF
clone_size: NA; v_call: TRBV4-1; j_call: TRBJ2-3; d_call: NA; cdr3_nt: TGCGCCAGCAGCCGGGGGCTCACCGTGAGCACAGATACGCAGTATTTT; cdr3_aa: CASSRGLTVSTDTQYF
clone_size: NA; v_call: TRBV19; j_call: TRBJ2-7; d_call: NA; cdr3_nt: TGTGCCAGTAGTATGGGCGGCTACGAGCAGTACTTC; cdr3_aa: CASSMGGYEQYF
clone_size: NA; v_call: TRBV5-4; j_call: TRBJ2-7; d_call: NA; cdr3_nt: TGTGCCACTCAGGACCTTAATGAGGGCGAGCAGTACTTC; cdr3_aa: CATQDLNEGEQYF
clone_size: NA; v_call: TRBV5-1; j_call: TRBJ1-2; d_call: NA; cdr3_nt: TGCGCCAGCGGCTACACAGGCTATGGCTACACCTTC; cdr3_aa: CASGYTGYGYTF
clone_size: NA; v_call: TRBV7-9; j_call: TRBJ1-1; d_call: NA; cdr3_nt: TGTGCCAGCAGCTTACAGGTGGGGGGCACTGAAGCTTTCTTT; cdr3_aa: CASSLQVGGTEAFF
clone_size: NA; v_call: TRBV19; j_call: TRBJ1-6; d_call: TRBD1; cdr3_nt: TGTGCCAGTAGTTACAACAGGGGGCGCGGTTTCAGTTCACCCCTCCACTTT; cdr3_aa: CASSYNRGRGFSSPLHF
clone_size: NA; v_call: TRBV7-8; j_call: TRBJ1-3; d_call: NA; cdr3_nt: TGTGCCAGCAGTTCTGGCGAATTTGGAAACACCATATATTTT; cdr3_aa: CASSSGEFGNTIYF
clone_size: few; v_call: TRBV18; j_call: TRBJ1-3; d_call: TRBD1; cdr3_nt: TGTGCCAGCTCACCCCTGACAGGGGAGGGCTCTGGAAACACCATATATTTT; cdr3_aa: CASSPLTGEGSGNTIYF
clone_size: NA; v_call: TRBV7-7; j_call: TRBJ2-1; d_call: TRBD1; cdr3_nt: TGTGCTAGCAGCCCAGGGACAGGGGGAGACTACCACTTCTACAATGAGCAGTTCTTC; cdr3_aa: CASSPGTGGDYHFYNEQFF
clone_size: few; v_call: TRBV7-9; j_call: TRBJ2-7; d_call: NA; cdr3_nt: TGTGCCAGCAGCTTACGACCGGGACTCAGCTCCTACGAGCAGTACTTC; cdr3_aa: CASSLRPGLSSYEQYF
clone_size: NA; v_call: TRBV6-2/TRBV6-3; j_call: TRBJ1-5; d_call: NA; cdr3_nt: TGTGCCAGCAGTTATATGACCGAAGCTACCAATCAGCCCCAGCATTTT; cdr3_aa: CASSYMTEATNQPQHF
clone_size: NA; v_call: TRBV5-4; j_call: TRBJ2-3; d_call: NA; cdr3_nt: TGTGCCAGCAGCGATGACCTAGGCCCCACAGATACGCAGTATTTT; cdr3_aa: CASSDDLGPTDTQYF
clone_size: NA; v_call: TRBV14; j_call: TRBJ2-7; d_call: NA; cdr3_nt: TGTGCCAGCAGCCAAGATCTGGGGGTTTCCTACGAGCAGTACTTC; cdr3_aa: CASSQDLGVSYEQYF
clone_size: NA; v_call: TRBV5-1; j_call: TRBJ1-2; d_call: TRBD1; cdr3_nt: TGCGCCAGCAGCTTTGACAGGGAAGACTACACCTTC; cdr3_aa: CASSFDREDYTF
clone_size: NA; v_call: TRBV4-3; j_call: TRBJ1-4; d_call: TRBD1; cdr3_nt: TGCGCCAGCTCTCCGAAGACAGGGGAAAAACTGTTTTTT; cdr3_aa: CASSPKTGEKLFF
clone_size: NA; v_call: TRBV2; j_call: TRBJ2-5; d_call: TRBD2; cdr3_nt: TGTGCCAGCAGTGGTCTAGCGGGGGGGAGAGCGGAGACCCAGTACTTC; cdr3_aa: CASSGLAGGRAETQYF
clone_size: NA; v_call: TRBV7-2; j_call: TRBJ2-3; d_call: NA; cdr3_nt: TGTGCCAGCAGCTTAGCGAAGAGGACAGATACGCAGTATTTT; cdr3_aa: CASSLAKRTDTQYF
clone_size: NA; v_call: TRBV4-3; j_call: TRBJ2-1; d_call: NA; cdr3_nt: TGCGCCAGCAGCCAATTGACTAGCTCCTACAATGAGCAGTTCTTC; cdr3_aa: CASSQLTSSYNEQFF
clone_size: once; v_call: TRBV19; j_call: TRBJ2-1; d_call: NA; cdr3_nt: TGTGCCAGTATCCCTAGCGTTTACGGGCCCTACAATGAGCAGTTCTTC; cdr3_aa: CASIPSVYGPYNEQFF
clone_size: NA; v_call: TRBV10-1; j_call: TRBJ2-6; d_call: NA; cdr3_nt: TGCGCCAGCAGTGAGTCTCCTCAGACAGGACCCTCCGTGGGTGCCAACGTCCTGACTTTC; cdr3_aa: CASSESPQTGPSVGANVLTF
clone_size: once; v_call: TRBV6-6; j_call: TRBJ2-7; d_call: NA; cdr3_nt: TGTGCCAGCAGTGCCACAGCCTACGAGCAGTACTTC; cdr3_aa: CASSATAYEQYF
clone_size: NA; v_call: TRBV19; j_call: TRBJ1-5; d_call: NA; cdr3_nt: TGTGCCAGTAGTATAGGCCTTTATAGCAATCAGTCCCAGCATTTT; cdr3_aa: CASSIGLYSNQSQHF
clone_size: NA; v_call: TRBV5-5; j_call: TRBJ2-1; d_call: NA; cdr3_nt: TGTGCCAGCAGCCTACCCACCGAGCGACTAGACCAGTTCTTC; cdr3_aa: CASSLPTERLDQFF
clone_size: NA; v_call: TRBV28; j_call: TRBJ1-1; d_call: NA; cdr3_nt: TGTGCCACCGGGGGACGTAAGGCAACAGCTGAAGCTTTCTTT; cdr3_aa: CATGGRKATAEAFF
clone_size: NA; v_call: TRBV5-8; j_call: TRBJ1-1; d_call: NA; cdr3_nt: TGTGCCAGCAGCTTGGGCACTGAAGCTTTCTTT; cdr3_aa: CASSLGTEAFF
clone_size: NA; v_call: TRBV9; j_call: TRBJ2-2; d_call: NA; cdr3_nt: TGTGCCAGCAGCGCCACCTGGGGGAGCGGTCGGGGCACCGGGGAGCTGTTTTTT; cdr3_aa: CASSATWGSGRGTGELFF
clone_size: NA; v_call: TRBV7-9; j_call: TRBJ2-3; d_call: TRBD2; cdr3_nt: TGTGCCAGCAGCACCGGGACTAGCGGGGTCGCAGATACGCAGTATTTT; cdr3_aa: CASSTGTSGVADTQYF